The following is a TCR beta chain sequence with its context. Stated time point: neoterminal ileum biopsy at postoperative endoscopy, about 6 months after surgery. This entry belongs to a study of T cell repertoires in ileal Crohn's disease. Across the whole study: At surgery, 30% to 40% of patients smoked, with median disease duration about eight years. At postoperative colonoscopy, neoterminal ileum biopsies were taken as M6.

This CDR3 has 16 residues. V was cut by 2 bases and J by 4 bases, with 15 bases left in between. CDR1 MNHNY and CDR2 SVGAGI come from the germline V gene (reference sequence). Profiling relied on immunoSEQ multiplex PCR, and the TCRdb table lists in-frame clones only, not all of them. The data show more than 8,500 clones, with approximately 78% seen just once and around 19% held by the top ten. This TCR was recovered from an adult with Crohn's disease. The rearrangement links TRBV6-6 to TRBJ1-3; TRBD1 is a possible D gene (5 bases). The sample taken for sequencing was ileal tissue. The CDR3 is CASSYGSGVDGNTIYF. The CDR3 region has the DNA TGTGCCAGCAGTTACGGATCGGGGGTGGACGGAAACACCATATATTTT.